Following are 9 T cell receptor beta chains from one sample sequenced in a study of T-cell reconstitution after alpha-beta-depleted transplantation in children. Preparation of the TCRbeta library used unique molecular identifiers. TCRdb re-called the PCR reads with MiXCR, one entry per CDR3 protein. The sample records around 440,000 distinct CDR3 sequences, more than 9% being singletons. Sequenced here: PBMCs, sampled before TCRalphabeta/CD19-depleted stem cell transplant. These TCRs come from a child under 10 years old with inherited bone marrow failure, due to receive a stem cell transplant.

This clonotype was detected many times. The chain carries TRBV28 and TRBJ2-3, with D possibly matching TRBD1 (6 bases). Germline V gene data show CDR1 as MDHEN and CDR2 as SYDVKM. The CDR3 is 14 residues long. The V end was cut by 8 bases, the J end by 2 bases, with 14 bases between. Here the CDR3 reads CASGLRGPTDTQYF. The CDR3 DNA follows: TGTGCCAGCGGCCTCAGGGGACCCACAGATACGCAGTATTTT.

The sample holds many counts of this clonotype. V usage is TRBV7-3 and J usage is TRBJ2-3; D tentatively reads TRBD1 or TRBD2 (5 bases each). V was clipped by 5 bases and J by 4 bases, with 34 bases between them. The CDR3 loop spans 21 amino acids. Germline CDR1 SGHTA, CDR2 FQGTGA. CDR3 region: CASSRSRDLDLWPNGADTQYF. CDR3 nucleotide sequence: TGTGCCAGCAGCCGTAGCCGGGACCTCGATTTATGGCCGAATGGTGCAGATACGCAGTATTTT.

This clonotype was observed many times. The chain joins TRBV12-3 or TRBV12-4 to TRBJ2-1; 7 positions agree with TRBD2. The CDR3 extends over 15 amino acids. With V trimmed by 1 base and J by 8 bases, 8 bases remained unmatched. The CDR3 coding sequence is TGTGCCAGCAGTTTAGAGACTAGCTTTACGTATGAGCAGTTCTTC. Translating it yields CASSLETSFTYEQFF.

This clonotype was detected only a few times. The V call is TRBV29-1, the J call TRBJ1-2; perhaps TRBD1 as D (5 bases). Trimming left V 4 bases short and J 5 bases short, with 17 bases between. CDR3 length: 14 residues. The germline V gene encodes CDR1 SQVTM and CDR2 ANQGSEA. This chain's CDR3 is CSVGSRGGDYGYTF. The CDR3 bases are TGCAGCGTTGGGAGTAGAGGAGGGGATTATGGCTACACCTTC.

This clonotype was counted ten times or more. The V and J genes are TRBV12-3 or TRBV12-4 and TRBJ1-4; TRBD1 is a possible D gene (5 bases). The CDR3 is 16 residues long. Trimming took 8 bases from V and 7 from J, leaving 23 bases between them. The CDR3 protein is CASVLHKGERGEKLFF. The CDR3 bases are TGTGCCAGCGTACTCCATAAGGGTGAGAGGGGTGAAAAACTGTTTTTT.

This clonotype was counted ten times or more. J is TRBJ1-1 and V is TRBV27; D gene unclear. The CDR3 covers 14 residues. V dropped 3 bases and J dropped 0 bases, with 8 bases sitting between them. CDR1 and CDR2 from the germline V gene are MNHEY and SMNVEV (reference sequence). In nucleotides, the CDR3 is TGTGCCAGCAGTTTTGGGGTATTGAACACTGAAGCTTTCTTT. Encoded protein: CASSFGVLNTEAFF.

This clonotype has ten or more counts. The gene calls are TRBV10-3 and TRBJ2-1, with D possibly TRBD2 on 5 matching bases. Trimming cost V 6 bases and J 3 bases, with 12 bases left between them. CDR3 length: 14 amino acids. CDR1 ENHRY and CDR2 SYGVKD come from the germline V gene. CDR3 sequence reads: CAIRERGLYNEQFF. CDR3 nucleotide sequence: TGTGCCATCAGAGAAAGAGGGCTCTACAATGAGCAGTTCTTC.

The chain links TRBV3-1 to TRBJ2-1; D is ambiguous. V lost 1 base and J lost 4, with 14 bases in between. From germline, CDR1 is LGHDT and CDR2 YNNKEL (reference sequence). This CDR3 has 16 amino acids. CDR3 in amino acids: CASSQVGPVAYNEQFF. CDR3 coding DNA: TGTGCCAGCAGCCAAGTTGGTCCAGTGGCGTACAATGAGCAGTTCTTC.

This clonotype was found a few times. CDR3 sequence: CASSLDRRDQPQHF. The CDR3 DNA is TGTGCCAGCAGCTTAGACAGGCGGGATCAGCCCCAGCATTTT. This chain links TRBV7-2 with TRBJ1-5; D perhaps matches TRBD1 (5 bases). The CDR3 spans 14 residues. Germline lookup yields CDR1 SGHTA and CDR2 FQGNSA. Trimming stripped 1 base from V and 5 bases from J, with 9 bases between.